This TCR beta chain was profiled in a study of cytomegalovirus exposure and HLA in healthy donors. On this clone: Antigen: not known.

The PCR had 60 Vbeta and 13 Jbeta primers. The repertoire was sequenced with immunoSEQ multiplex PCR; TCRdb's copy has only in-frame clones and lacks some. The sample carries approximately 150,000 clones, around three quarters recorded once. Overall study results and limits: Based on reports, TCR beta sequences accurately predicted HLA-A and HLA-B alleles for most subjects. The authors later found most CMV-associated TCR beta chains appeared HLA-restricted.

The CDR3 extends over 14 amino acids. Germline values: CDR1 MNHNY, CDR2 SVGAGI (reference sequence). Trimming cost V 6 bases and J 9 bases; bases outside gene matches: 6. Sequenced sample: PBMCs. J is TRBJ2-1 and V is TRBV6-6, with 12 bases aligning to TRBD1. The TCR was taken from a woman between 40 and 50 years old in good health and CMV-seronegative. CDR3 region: CASRSGQGASEQFF. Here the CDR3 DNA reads TGTGCCAGCAGATCGGGACAGGGGGCAAGTGAGCAGTTCTTC.